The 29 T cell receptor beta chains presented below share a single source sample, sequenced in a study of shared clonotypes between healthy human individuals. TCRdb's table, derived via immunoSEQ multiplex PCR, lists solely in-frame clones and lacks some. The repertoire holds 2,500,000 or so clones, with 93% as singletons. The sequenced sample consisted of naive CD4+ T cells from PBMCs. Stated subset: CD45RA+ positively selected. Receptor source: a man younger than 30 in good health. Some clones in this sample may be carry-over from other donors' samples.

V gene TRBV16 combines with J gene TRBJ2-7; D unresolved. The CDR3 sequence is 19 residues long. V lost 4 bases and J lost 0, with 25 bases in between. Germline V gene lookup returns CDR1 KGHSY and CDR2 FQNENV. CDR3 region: CASSPHLSMNALLSYEQYF. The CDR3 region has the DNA TGTGCCAGCAGCCCGCATTTAAGTATGAACGCACTTCTCTCCTACGAGCAGTACTTC.

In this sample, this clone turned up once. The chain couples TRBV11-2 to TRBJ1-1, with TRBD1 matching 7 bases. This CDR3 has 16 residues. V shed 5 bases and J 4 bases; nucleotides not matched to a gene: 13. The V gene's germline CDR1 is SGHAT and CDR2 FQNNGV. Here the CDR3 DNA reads TGTGCCAGCAGCCTAAGACAGGGAGGGGCGGGCACTGAAGCTTTCTTT. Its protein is CASSLRQGGAGTEAFF.

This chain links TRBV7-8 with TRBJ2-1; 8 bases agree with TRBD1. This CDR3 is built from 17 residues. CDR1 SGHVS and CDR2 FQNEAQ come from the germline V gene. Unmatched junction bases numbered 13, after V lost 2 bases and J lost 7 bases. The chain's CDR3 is CASSLLSRQGSRNEQFF. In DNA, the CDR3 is TGTGCCAGCAGCTTATTGTCTAGACAGGGGAGTAGGAATGAGCAGTTCTTC.

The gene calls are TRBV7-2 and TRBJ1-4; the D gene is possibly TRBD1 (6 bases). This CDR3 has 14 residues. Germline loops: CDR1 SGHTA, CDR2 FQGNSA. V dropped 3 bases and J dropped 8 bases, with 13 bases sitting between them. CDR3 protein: CASSFLTGQEKLFF. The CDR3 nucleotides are TGTGCCAGCAGCTTTTTAACAGGGCAAGAAAAACTGTTTTTT.

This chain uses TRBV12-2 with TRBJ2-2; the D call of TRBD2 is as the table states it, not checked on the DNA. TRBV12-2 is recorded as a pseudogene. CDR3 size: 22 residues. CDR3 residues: CASRLAHFGLAGLPRDTGELFF. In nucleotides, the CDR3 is TGTGCAAGTCGCTTAGCCCATTTTGGTCTAGCGGGACTCCCTCGTGACACCGGGGAGCTGTTTTTT.

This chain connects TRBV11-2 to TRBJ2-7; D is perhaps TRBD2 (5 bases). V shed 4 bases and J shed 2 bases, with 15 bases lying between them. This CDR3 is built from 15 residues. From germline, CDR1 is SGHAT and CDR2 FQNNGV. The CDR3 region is CASSSARGRAYEQYF. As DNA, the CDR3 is TGTGCCAGCAGCTCCGCCCGGGGTCGCGCCTACGAGCAGTACTTC.

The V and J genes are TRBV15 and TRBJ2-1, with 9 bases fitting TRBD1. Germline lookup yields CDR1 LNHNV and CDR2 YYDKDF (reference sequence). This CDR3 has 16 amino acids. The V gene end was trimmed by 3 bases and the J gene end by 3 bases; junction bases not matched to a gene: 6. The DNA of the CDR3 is TGTGCCACCAGCAGCCGGGGACAGGGACACTACAATGAGCAGTTCTTC. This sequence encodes CATSSRGQGHYNEQFF.

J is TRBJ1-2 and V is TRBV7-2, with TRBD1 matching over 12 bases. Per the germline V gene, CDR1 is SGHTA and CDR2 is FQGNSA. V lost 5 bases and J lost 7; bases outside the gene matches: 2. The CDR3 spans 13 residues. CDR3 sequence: CASSGGQGAGYTF. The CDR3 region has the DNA TGTGCCAGCAGCGGGGGACAGGGGGCTGGCTACACCTTC.

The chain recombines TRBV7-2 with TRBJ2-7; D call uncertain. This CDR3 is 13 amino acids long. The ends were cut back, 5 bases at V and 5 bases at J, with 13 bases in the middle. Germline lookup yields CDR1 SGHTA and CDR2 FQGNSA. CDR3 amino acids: CASSLTALDEQYF. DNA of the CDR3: TGTGCCAGCAGCCTAACCGCCTTGGACGAGCAGTACTTC. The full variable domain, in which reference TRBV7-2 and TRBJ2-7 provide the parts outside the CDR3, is GAGVSQSPSNKVTEKGKDVELRCDPISGHTALYWYRQSLGQGLEFLIYFQGNSAPDKSGLPSDRFSAERTGGSVSTLTIQRTQQEDSAVYLCASSLTALDEQYFGPGTRLTVT.

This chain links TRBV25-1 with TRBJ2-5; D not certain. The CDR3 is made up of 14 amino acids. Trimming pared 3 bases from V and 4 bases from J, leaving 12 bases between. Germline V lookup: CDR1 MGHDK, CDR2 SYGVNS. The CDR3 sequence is CASSDDPLVETQYF. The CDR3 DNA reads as TGTGCCAGCAGTGATGACCCACTTGTAGAGACCCAGTACTTC.

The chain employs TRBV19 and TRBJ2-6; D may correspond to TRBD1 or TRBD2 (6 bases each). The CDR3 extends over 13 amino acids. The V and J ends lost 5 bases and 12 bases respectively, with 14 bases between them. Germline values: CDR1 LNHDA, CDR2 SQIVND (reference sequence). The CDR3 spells CASSFPGAGVLTF. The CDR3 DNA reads TGTGCCAGTAGTTTCCCGGGGGCCGGCGTCCTGACTTTC.

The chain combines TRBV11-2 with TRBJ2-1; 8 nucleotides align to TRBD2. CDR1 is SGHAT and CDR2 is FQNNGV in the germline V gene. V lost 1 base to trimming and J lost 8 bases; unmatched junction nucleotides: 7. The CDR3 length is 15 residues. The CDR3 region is CASSLAVSGTYEQFF. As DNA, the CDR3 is TGTGCCAGCAGCTTAGCCGTTAGCGGGACCTATGAGCAGTTCTTC. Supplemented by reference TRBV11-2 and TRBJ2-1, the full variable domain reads EAGVAQSPRYKIIEKRQSVAFWCNPISGHATLYWYQQILGQGPKLLIQFQNNGVVDDSQLPKDRFSAERLKGVDSTLKIQPAKLEDSAVYLCASSLAVSGTYEQFFGPGTRLTVL.

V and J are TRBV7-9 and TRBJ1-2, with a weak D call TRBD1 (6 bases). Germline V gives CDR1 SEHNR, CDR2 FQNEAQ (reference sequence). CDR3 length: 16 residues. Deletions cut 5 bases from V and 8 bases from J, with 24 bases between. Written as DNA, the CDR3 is TGTGCCAGCAGCCATTCACAGGGAAGAGGGCACTTCGGCTACACCTTC. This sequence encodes CASSHSQGRGHFGYTF.

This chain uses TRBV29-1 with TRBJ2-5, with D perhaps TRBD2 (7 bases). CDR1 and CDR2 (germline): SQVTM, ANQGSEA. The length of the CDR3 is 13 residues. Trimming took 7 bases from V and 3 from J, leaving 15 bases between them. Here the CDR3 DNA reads TGCAGCGCCGAGGGGGGGGCTAAAGAGACCCAGTACTTC. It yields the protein CSAEGGAKETQYF.

This CDR3 is CAISSNRDYEQYF. As DNA, the CDR3 is TGTGCCATCAGTAGTAACAGGGATTACGAGCAGTACTTC. The rearrangement joins TRBV10-3 to TRBJ2-7; the D gene is possibly TRBD1 (6 bases). Germline V gives CDR1 ENHRY, CDR2 SYGVKD. The V and J ends lost 5 bases and 4 bases respectively, with 12 bases between them. The CDR3 spans 13 residues.

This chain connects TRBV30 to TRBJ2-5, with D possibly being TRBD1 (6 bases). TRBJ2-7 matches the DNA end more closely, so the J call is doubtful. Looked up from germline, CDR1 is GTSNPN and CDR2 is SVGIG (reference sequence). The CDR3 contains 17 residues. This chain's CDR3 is CAWSAGTLDLSSYEQYF. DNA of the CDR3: TGTGCCTGGAGTGCCGGGACACTTGATTTAAGCTCCTACGAGCAGTACTTC.

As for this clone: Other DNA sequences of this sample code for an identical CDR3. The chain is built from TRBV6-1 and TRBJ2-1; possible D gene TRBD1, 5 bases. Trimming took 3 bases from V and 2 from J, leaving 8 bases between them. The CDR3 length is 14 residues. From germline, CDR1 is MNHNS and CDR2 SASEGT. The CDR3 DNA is TGTGCCAGCAGTGAGGGGCTAACCTACAATGAGCAGTTCTTC. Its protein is CASSEGLTYNEQFF.

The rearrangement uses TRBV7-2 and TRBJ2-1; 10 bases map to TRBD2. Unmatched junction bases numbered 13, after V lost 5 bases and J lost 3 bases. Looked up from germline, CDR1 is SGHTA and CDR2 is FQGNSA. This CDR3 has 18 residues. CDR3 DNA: TGTGCCAGCAGCCCTCGGTTGGTAGCGGGAGGAGGCTACAATGAGCAGTTCTTC. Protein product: CASSPRLVAGGGYNEQFF.

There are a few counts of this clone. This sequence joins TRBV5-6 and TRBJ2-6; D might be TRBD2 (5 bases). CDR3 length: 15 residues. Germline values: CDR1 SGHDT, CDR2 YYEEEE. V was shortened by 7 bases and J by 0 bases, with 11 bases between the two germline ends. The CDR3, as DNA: TGTGCCAGCCGGAAGGAGGCCTCTGGGGCCAACGTCCTGACTTTC. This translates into CASRKEASGANVLTF.

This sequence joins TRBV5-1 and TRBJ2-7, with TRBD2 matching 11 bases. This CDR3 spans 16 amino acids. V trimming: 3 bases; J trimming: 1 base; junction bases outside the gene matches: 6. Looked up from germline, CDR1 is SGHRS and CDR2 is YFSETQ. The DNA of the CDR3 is TGCGCCAGCAGCTGGGGACTAGCGGCAGGTTCCTACGAGCAGTACTTC. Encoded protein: CASSWGLAAGSYEQYF.

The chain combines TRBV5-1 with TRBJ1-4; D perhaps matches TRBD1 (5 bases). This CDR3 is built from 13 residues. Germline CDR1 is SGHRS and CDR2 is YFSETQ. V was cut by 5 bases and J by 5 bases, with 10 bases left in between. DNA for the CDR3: TGCGCCAGCAGGCCAGGGCCGAATGAAAAACTGTTTTTT. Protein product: CASRPGPNEKLFF.

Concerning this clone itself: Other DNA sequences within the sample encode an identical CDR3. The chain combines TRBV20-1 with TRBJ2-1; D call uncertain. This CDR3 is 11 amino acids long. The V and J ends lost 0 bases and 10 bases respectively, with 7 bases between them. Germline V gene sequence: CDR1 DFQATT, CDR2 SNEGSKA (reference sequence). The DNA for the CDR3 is TGCAGTGCTAGAGATCTGGGGGAGCAGTTCTTC. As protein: CSARDLGEQFF.

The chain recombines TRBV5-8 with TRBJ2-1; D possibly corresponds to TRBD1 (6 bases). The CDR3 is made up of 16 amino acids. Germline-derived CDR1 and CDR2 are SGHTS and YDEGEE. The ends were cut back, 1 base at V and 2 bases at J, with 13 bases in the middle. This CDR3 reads CASSLRGHQTYNEQFF. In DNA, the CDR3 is TGTGCCAGCAGCTTGAGGGGACACCAAACCTACAATGAGCAGTTCTTC.

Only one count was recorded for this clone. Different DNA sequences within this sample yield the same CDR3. This chain's CDR3 is CSVEVAGTDTQYF. The CDR3 DNA sequence: TGCAGCGTTGAGGTAGCGGGGACAGATACGCAGTATTTT. The rearrangement uses TRBV29-1 and TRBJ2-3; 8 bases align to TRBD2. The CDR3 consists of 13 residues. V shed 3 bases, J shed 3 bases, and the junction held 2 bases outside the gene matches. Germline V gene data show CDR1 as SQVTM and CDR2 as ANQGSEA.

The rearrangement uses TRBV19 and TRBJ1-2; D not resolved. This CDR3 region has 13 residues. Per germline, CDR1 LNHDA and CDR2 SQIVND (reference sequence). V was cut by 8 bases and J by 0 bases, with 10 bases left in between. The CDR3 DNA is TGTGCCAGTGAACAGCGAGCTAACTATGGCTACACCTTC. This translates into CASEQRANYGYTF. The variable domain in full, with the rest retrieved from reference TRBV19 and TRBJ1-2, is DGGITQSPKYLFRKEGQNVTLSCEQNLNHDAMYWYRQDPGQGLRLIYYSQIVNDFQKGDIAEGYSVSREKKESFPLTVTSAQKNPTAFYLCASEQRANYGYTFGSGTRLTVV.

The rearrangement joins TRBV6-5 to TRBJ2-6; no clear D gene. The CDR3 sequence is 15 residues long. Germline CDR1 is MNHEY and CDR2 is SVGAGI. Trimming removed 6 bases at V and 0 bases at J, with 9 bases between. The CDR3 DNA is TGTGCCAGCAGCCGTGGCAGCTCTGGGGCCAACGTCCTGACTTTC. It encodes CASSRGSSGANVLTF.

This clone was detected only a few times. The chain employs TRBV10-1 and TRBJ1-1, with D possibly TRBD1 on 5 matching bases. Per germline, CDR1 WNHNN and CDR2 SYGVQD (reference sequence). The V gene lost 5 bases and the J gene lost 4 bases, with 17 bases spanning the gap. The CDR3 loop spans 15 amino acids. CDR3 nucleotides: TGCGCCAGCAGTTCGGTTACGGGGGGTGGCACTGAAGCTTTCTTT. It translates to CASSSVTGGGTEAFF.

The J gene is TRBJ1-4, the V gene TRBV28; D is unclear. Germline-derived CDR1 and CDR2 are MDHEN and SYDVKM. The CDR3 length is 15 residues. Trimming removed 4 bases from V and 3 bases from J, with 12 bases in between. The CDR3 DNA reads TGTGCCAGCAGTTCACCTGACGTAGCTAATGAAAAACTGTTTTTT. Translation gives CASSSPDVANEKLFF.

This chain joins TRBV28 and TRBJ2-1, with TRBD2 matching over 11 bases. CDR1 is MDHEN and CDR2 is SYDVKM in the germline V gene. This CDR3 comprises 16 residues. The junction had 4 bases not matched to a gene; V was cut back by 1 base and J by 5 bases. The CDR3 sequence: CASSLLTSGTDNEQFF. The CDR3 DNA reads TGTGCCAGCAGTTTATTGACTAGCGGGACAGACAATGAGCAGTTCTTC.